This T cell receptor beta chain originates from a study of spatial heterogeneity in lung cancer. At the level of the study: Averaged across combinations, each unique TCR and UMI pairing appeared more than ten times in raw reads, which were uncorrected.

Time point: sample taken at primary tumor resection. Germline CDR1 SNHLY, CDR2 FYNNEI. This CDR3 is 14 amino acids long. V lost 6 bases and J lost 2, with 11 bases in between. Study conclusions and caveats: Blood carried ubiquitous expanded tumor TCRs more at resection than follow-up.

This clonotype was counted at least ten times. Antigen unknown. TCRdb recomputed calls from the 5' RACE reads with MiXCR, one row per CDR3 protein. This table has about 38,000 distinct CDR3 sequences, around 7.5% appearing once. This sequence was found in a male donor with early-stage non-small cell lung cancer. Sequencing was performed on PBMCs, taken at surgery. The V gene is TRBV2, the J gene TRBJ2-1, with D perhaps matching TRBD2 (6 bases). The CDR3 reads CASRALATYNEQFF. In DNA, the CDR3 is TGTGCCAGCAGGGCGCTAGCGACCTACAATGAGCAGTTCTTC.